This T cell receptor (beta chain) was captured by sequencing in a study of blood T cell repertoires in COVID-19. For the study at large: PBMCs, B-cell-depleted T cells, or T cells provided the cDNA or gDNA that made up the material.

In the authors' methods: From reference gene primer amplification, estimates of nucleated cell counts were derived. TCRdb's copy holds only in-frame clones and misses some; the assay was immunoSEQ multiplex PCR. V and J calls and clone size are as listed in that table; D and trimming were resolved from the DNA. The data contain around 260,000 clones, around 88% of them singletons. V was shortened by 7 bases and J by 5 bases, with 18 bases between the two germline ends. The CDR3 spans 14 residues. Germline assignment: CDR1 SGDLS and CDR2 YYNGEE. The clonotype comes from a young man with active or convalescent COVID-19. Sequenced: peripheral blood. The rearrangement links TRBV9 to TRBJ1-2, with TRBD1 as a possible D gene (5 bases). This chain's CDR3 is CASQQGPGPYGYTF. The CDR3 bases are TGTGCCAGCCAGCAGGGCCCGGGCCCGTATGGCTACACCTTC.